The 29 T cell receptor beta chains below were found in one sample sequenced in a study of blood T cells in healthy people across ages. A second PCR of roughly 7 to 11 cycles used a sample-barcoded 5' primer and a J-beta primer mix. From the 5' RACE reads, TCRdb called clonotypes with MiXCR, one entry per CDR3 protein. This sample has around 990,000 distinct CDR3 sequences; 25% occur once, and the top ten carry less than 0.75%. These data also formed part of another study, on T cells of mothers and their children.

Sequences were obtained from blood. The receptors shown here come from a girl aged 2 to 10 in good health.

This clonotype appeared a few times. The chain joins TRBV12-5 to TRBJ2-1; TRBD1 agrees at 7 bases. The V segment lost 11 bases and the J segment 4 bases; nucleotides outside the gene matches: 5. This CDR3 is 12 amino acids long. The V gene's germline CDR1 is LGHNT and CDR2 FRNRAP. CDR3 sequence (DNA): TGTGCTTCGACAGGGACGTACAATGAGCAGTTCTTC. It translates to CASTGTYNEQFF.

This clonotype was picked up a small number of times. This chain uses TRBV15 with TRBJ2-2, with TRBD2 matching over 7 bases. Germline lookup yields CDR1 LNHNV and CDR2 YYDKDF (reference sequence). The junction had 20 bases not matched to a gene; V was cut back by 0 bases and J by 7 bases. CDR3 size: 20 residues. The CDR3 region is CATSRDRDLSNVPGGGELFF. The CDR3 nucleotides read TGTGCCACCAGCAGAGATCGGGACTTGTCGAACGTACCGGGGGGCGGGGAGCTGTTTTTT. The whole variable domain, remainder taken from reference TRBV15 and TRBJ2-2, is DAMVIQNPRYQVTQFGKPVTLSCSQTLNHNVMYWYQQKSSQAPKLLFHYYDKDFNNEADTPDNFQSRRPNTSFCFLDIRSPGLGDTAMYLCATSRDRDLSNVPGGGELFFGEGSRLTVL.

The genes are TRBV15 and TRBJ1-6; no reliable D call. CDR1 is LNHNV, CDR2 YYDKDF, per germline (reference sequence). The CDR3 runs 12 residues. With 1 base removed from V and 13 bases from J, the gap between germline ends came to 8 bases. As DNA, the CDR3 is TGTGCCACCAGCAGAGGTGTGGGTCCCCTCCACTTT. It yields the protein CATSRGVGPLHF.

The V call is TRBV12-2, the J call TRBJ2-5; the D call of TRBD2 is as the table states it, not checked on the DNA. The J call may be in error: the DNA end matches TRBJ2-7 better. TRBV12-2 is designated a pseudogene. This CDR3 region has 17 residues. Here the CDR3 DNA reads TGTGCAAGTCGCTTAGATTCGGGACTAGCGACGAACTACGAGCAGTACTTC. Its protein is CASRLDSGLATNYEQYF.

This clonotype was detected only a few times. The genes are TRBV6-2 or TRBV6-3 and TRBJ1-4; D gene ambiguous. Germline V gives CDR1 MNHEY, CDR2 SVGEGT. V dropped 8 bases and J dropped 8 bases, with 9 bases sitting between them. There are 11 residues in the CDR3. The CDR3 bases are TGTGCCAGCGGTGAGTCGGAAAAACTGTTTTTT. Its translation: CASGESEKLFF.

In its sample, this clonotype was seen a few times. The V gene is TRBV11-2, the J gene TRBJ2-1; the D call may be TRBD1 or TRBD2 (5 bases each). Germline V lookup: CDR1 SGHAT, CDR2 FQNNGV. Trimming removed 6 bases at V and 0 bases at J, with 12 bases between. This CDR3 contains 15 residues. DNA for the CDR3: TGTGCCAGCAGTTTTCGGGGCGACTCCTACAATGAGCAGTTCTTC. It specifies CASSFRGDSYNEQFF.

The rearrangement uses TRBV28 and TRBJ2-7; TRBD2 matches at 7 bases. Unmatched junction bases numbered 9, after V lost 5 bases and J lost 2 bases. The CDR3 contains 15 residues. The germline CDR1 and CDR2 sequences are MDHEN and SYDVKM. The CDR3 sequence: CASSGLLAETYEQYF. The CDR3, as DNA: TGTGCCAGCAGTGGGTTGCTAGCGGAGACCTACGAGCAGTACTTC.

This clonotype was detected a few times. An end of the junction does not agree with germline; a read error may underlie this. V and J are TRBV5-1 and TRBJ2-5, with a weak D call TRBD2 (5 bases). The CDR3 loop spans 13 amino acids. Per the germline V gene, CDR1 is SGHRS and CDR2 is YFSETQ. This chain's CDR3 is CACSLVGEETQYF. CDR3 DNA: TGCGCCTGCAGCTTGGTCGGGGAAGAGACCCAGTACTTC. The entire variable domain, with the rest obtained from reference TRBV5-1 and TRBJ2-5, is as follows: KAGVTQTPRYLIKTRGQQVTLSCSPISGHRSVSWYQQTPGQGLQFLFEYFSETQRNKGNFPGRFSGRQFSNSRSEMNVSTLELGDSALYLCACSLVGEETQYFGPGTRLLVL.

This chain uses TRBV4-3 with TRBJ1-2, with D maybe TRBD1 (6 bases). CDR1 is LGHNA, CDR2 YSLEER, per germline. Trimming took off 0 bases at V and 4 bases at J, with 15 bases between the two ends. The CDR3 is made up of 16 amino acids. Here the CDR3 reads CASSQDTGFSTYGYTF. The CDR3 DNA follows: TGCGCCAGCAGCCAAGACACAGGGTTTAGCACCTATGGCTACACCTTC.

The chain uses TRBV7-9 and TRBJ2-5; perhaps TRBD1 as D (6 bases). The V end lost 6 bases, the J end lost 5 bases, and 10 bases lay between the germline ends. The CDR3 contains 12 residues. The V gene's germline CDR1 is SEHNR and CDR2 FQNEAQ (reference sequence). In nucleotides, the CDR3 is TGTGCCAGCAGTGGGGGACACGAGACCCAGTACTTC. Residues: CASSGGHETQYF.

The chain joins TRBV2 to TRBJ2-1; TRBD2 matches at 10 bases. The CDR3 is 13 amino acids. Germline V CDR1 and CDR2: SNHLY, FYNNEI. V lost 6 bases to trimming and J lost 12 bases; unmatched junction nucleotides: 8. The CDR3 bases are TGTGCCAGCAGACCGGGACTAGCGCCCCGGCAGTTCTTC. Translated: CASRPGLAPRQFF.

This clonotype was detected a few times. Mismatch with germline at one junction end may stem from a read error. This sequence joins TRBV7-9 and TRBJ2-5; 12 bases are a match to TRBD1. The end of the DNA fits TRBJ2-1 better, so the J call may be wrong. This CDR3 has 15 residues. Germline CDR1 and CDR2: SEHNR and FQNEAQ (reference sequence). CDR3 in DNA: TGCGCCAGCAGCCCCGGGACAGGGGGCGGTGGGGAGCAGTTCTTC. This encodes CASSPGTGGGGEQFF.

The chain uses TRBV12-3 or TRBV12-4 and TRBJ2-7; maybe TRBD1 (6 bases). CDR3 size: 13 residues. The V gene lost 6 bases and the J gene lost 3 bases, with 12 bases spanning the gap. Here the CDR3 DNA reads TGTGCCAGCAGCTGGGGACATCTCTACGAGCAGTACTTC. Amino acids: CASSWGHLYEQYF.

The gene calls are TRBV12-3 or TRBV12-4 and TRBJ2-7; D is unclear. The CDR3 is made up of 13 amino acids. With 5 bases removed from V and 3 bases from J, the gap between germline ends came to 11 bases. Here the CDR3 reads CASSTRRIYEQYF. CDR3 nucleotides: TGTGCCAGCAGTACCAGGAGAATCTACGAGCAGTACTTC.

The rearrangement uses TRBV6-2 or TRBV6-3 and TRBJ1-2; 9 bases are shared with TRBD1. CDR1 is MNHEY and CDR2 is SVGEGT in the germline V gene. This CDR3 comprises 15 residues. Germline trimming cut 7 bases from V and 6 bases from J; bases unmatched to any gene: 12. CDR3 protein: CASTRLQGAVDGYTF. DNA of the CDR3: TGTGCCAGCACCCGTTTACAGGGGGCAGTGGATGGCTACACCTTC.

The J gene is TRBJ2-7, the V gene TRBV15; D possibly corresponds to TRBD2 (6 bases). The germline V gene has CDR1 LNHNV and CDR2 YYDKDF (reference sequence). This CDR3 has 15 amino acids. Trimming shortened V by 0 bases and J by 4 bases, and 13 bases separated the two germline ends. The CDR3 region is CATSRDFDGSYEQYF. The DNA for the CDR3 is TGTGCCACCAGCAGAGATTTTGACGGGAGTTACGAGCAGTACTTC.

This chain links TRBV12-5 with TRBJ2-1; D is unclear. This CDR3 is 15 amino acids long. CDR1 is LGHNT and CDR2 is FRNRAP in the germline V gene. Between the trimmed V and J ends, which lost 4 bases and 3 bases, there was a span of 13 bases. This chain's CDR3 is CASGYPYSDYNEQFF. CDR3 nucleotides: TGTGCTAGTGGTTACCCCTACTCCGACTACAATGAGCAGTTCTTC.

A single count supports this clonotype. The chain joins TRBV20-1 to TRBJ1-6; TRBD1 might be the D (5 bases). V lost 1 base and J lost 3, with 10 bases in between. This CDR3 comprises 15 residues. Germline CDR1 reads DFQATT; CDR2 reads SNEGSKA (reference sequence). CDR3 in amino acids: CSARGMDNYNSPLHF. DNA of the CDR3: TGCAGTGCTAGAGGAATGGACAACTATAATTCACCCCTCCACTTT.

This clonotype was counted a few times. This sequence joins TRBV7-9 and TRBJ1-5; no firm D call. V lost 5 bases and J lost 1, with 6 bases in between. CDR3 length: 13 residues. Germline V lookup: CDR1 SEHNR, CDR2 FQNEAQ (reference sequence). CDR3 nucleotides: TGTGCCAGCAGCCCGGCCAGCAATCAGCCCCAGCATTTT. Translation: CASSPASNQPQHF.

The gene calls are TRBV18 and TRBJ2-5; no clear D. With 2 bases removed from V and 0 bases from J, the gap between germline ends came to 10 bases. This CDR3 has 15 amino acids. Germline CDR1 KGHSH, CDR2 LQKENI. DNA for the CDR3: TGTGCCAGCTCACCAGGCGCAAATTACCAAGAGACCCAGTACTTC. Protein product: CASSPGANYQETQYF.

The gene calls are TRBV20-1 and TRBJ2-5; a weak D match, TRBD2 (5 bases). Germline CDR1 is DFQATT and CDR2 is SNEGSKA (reference sequence). V shed 8 bases and J shed 5 bases, with 12 bases lying between them. The CDR3 sequence is 11 residues long. CDR3 in amino acids: CSCSDRETQYF. DNA for the CDR3: TGCAGTTGTAGCGACCGGGAGACCCAGTACTTC.

The chain employs TRBV28 and TRBJ1-4; weak D call: TRBD1 (6 bases). Germline CDR1 and CDR2: MDHEN and SYDVKM. The V end lost 7 bases, the J end lost 2 bases, and 14 bases lay between the germline ends. This CDR3 comprises 15 residues. The CDR3 spells CASKGGRLTNEKLFF. Written as DNA, the CDR3 is TGTGCCAGCAAAGGGGGAAGGTTGACTAATGAAAAACTGTTTTTT.

Only a few counts were recorded for this clonotype. The chain links TRBV12-3 or TRBV12-4 to TRBJ2-1; D may be TRBD1 or TRBD2 (5 bases each). CDR3 size: 13 residues. V was clipped by 6 bases and J by 6 bases, with 12 bases between them. CDR3 sequence reads: CASRHGDLNEQFF. CDR3 sequence (DNA): TGTGCCAGCAGACACGGGGACCTCAATGAGCAGTTCTTC.

The chain employs TRBV5-1 and TRBJ1-4; TRBD1 matches 9 bases. Germline V CDR1 and CDR2: SGHRS, YFSETQ. V was clipped by 0 bases and J by 8 bases; unmatched bases: 8. The CDR3 is 16 amino acids. The CDR3 reads CASSLAGDRVAEKLFF. The CDR3 DNA follows: TGCGCCAGCAGCTTGGCCGGGGACAGGGTGGCGGAAAAACTGTTTTTT.

The chain couples TRBV7-9 to TRBJ1-1, with D perhaps matching TRBD1 (6 bases). CDR3 length: 15 amino acids. The ends were cut back, 1 base at V and 4 bases at J, with 13 bases in the middle. CDR1 and CDR2 from the germline V gene are SEHNR and FQNEAQ (reference sequence). In DNA form, the CDR3 reads TGTGCCAGCAGCTTAGGGGGGGCTGATGGCACTGAAGCTTTCTTT. It translates to CASSLGGADGTEAFF.

The table lists this clonotype with a few counts. The V call is TRBV4-3, the J call TRBJ2-7, with TRBD2 as a possible D gene (7 bases). CDR1 is LGHNA and CDR2 is YSLEER in the germline V gene. The CDR3 is 12 amino acids. The V end was cut by 11 bases, the J end by 0 bases, with 11 bases between. CDR3 sequence: CAAGDISYEQYF. The CDR3 bases are TGCGCCGCGGGGGACATCTCCTACGAGCAGTACTTC.

This clonotype came up a few times. The chain employs TRBV12-3 or TRBV12-4 and TRBJ2-2, with D tentatively TRBD1 (6 bases). V lost 6 bases and J 5 bases, leaving 16 bases between the germline ends. CDR3 length: 15 amino acids. The CDR3 loop is CASSNWGRGTGELFF. The CDR3 bases are TGTGCCAGCAGCAATTGGGGCAGGGGTACCGGGGAGCTGTTTTTT.

As concerns this clonotype: One end of the junction is discordant with germline, which a read error may explain. The rearrangement links TRBV7-9 to TRBJ2-3; 7 bases align to TRBD1. CDR3 length equals 17 residues. The germline CDR1 and CDR2 sequences are SEHNR and FQNEAQ (reference sequence). CDR3 amino acids: CASSSPSTGYRTGTQYF. CDR3 coding DNA: TGTGCCAGCAGCTCACCTTCCACAGGGTATCGGACAGGTACGCAGTATTTT. Drawing the rest from reference TRBV7-9 and TRBJ2-3, the complete variable domain is DTGVSQNPRHKITKRGQNVTFRCDPISEHNRLYWYRQTLGQGPEFLTYFQNEAQLEKSRLLSDRFSAERPKGSFSTLEIQRTEQGDSAMYLCASSSPSTGYRTGTQYFGPGTRLTVL.

The chain has TRBV12-3 or TRBV12-4 and TRBJ2-5; TRBD2 matches 7 bases. V shed 6 bases, J shed 5 bases, and the junction held 12 bases outside the gene matches. This CDR3 has 15 residues. CDR3 residues: CASSPVRGGMETQYF. As DNA, the CDR3 is TGTGCCAGCAGCCCCGTGAGGGGAGGGATGGAGACCCAGTACTTC.